Each of the 21 T cell receptor beta chains below was sequenced from the same sample in a study of metastatic and nonmetastatic thyroid tumors. TCRdb re-clonotyped the PCR reads via MiXCR. The sample has 30,000 to 45,000 clones; approximately 51% are singletons. No patient received treatment before thyroid surgery. The sequenced sample was tumor tissue. Receptors originate from a male donor with papillary thyroid cancer or a benign thyroid nodule (not recorded which). Some clones in this sample may be carry-over from other donors' samples.

This clone has at least ten counts. The chain uses TRBV27 and TRBJ2-7; D unresolved. The CDR3 consists of 16 residues. Trimming pared 5 bases from V and 4 bases from J, leaving 21 bases between. The germline V gene has CDR1 MNHEY and CDR2 SMNVEV (reference sequence). The DNA of the CDR3 is TGTGCCAGCAGTCCCTTGGGATCGAGCCTCTATTACGAGCAGTACTTC. Its protein is CASSPLGSSLYYEQYF.

The chain employs TRBV7-9 and TRBJ2-1; the match to TRBD2 covers 9 bases. In germline, CDR1 is SEHNR, CDR2 FQNEAQ (reference sequence). The CDR3 consists of 14 residues. After removal of 5 bases from V and 10 bases from J, the junction contained 9 bases not matched to a gene. CDR3 coding DNA: TGTGCCAGCAGCCCCAGCGGGGGGTTCGGGGAGCAGTTCTTC. Its protein is CASSPSGGFGEQFF.

This rearrangement joins TRBV6-2 or TRBV6-3 to TRBJ2-1, with D perhaps matching TRBD1 or TRBD2 (5 bases each). This CDR3 has 16 amino acids. Germline V gene data show CDR1 as MNHEY and CDR2 as SVGEGT. V lost 1 base and J lost 4, with 14 bases in between. CDR3 nucleotide sequence: TGTGCCAGCAGTTACTTTTCCGGGACGGTATACAATGAGCAGTTCTTC. Translated: CASSYFSGTVYNEQFF.

V and J are TRBV28 and TRBJ2-7; D not resolved. The V end was cut by 3 bases, the J end by 2 bases, with 8 bases between. CDR3 length equals 13 residues. The germline gives CDR1 MDHEN, CDR2 SYDVKM. The CDR3 is CASSLPTTYEQYF. In DNA form, the CDR3 reads TGTGCCAGCAGTTTGCCTACAACCTACGAGCAGTACTTC.

CDR3: CASSLKRNTGELFF. The CDR3 DNA reads as TGTGCCAGCAGCTTAAAGCGGAACACCGGGGAGCTGTTTTTT. The genes are TRBV7-2 and TRBJ2-2; no reliable D call. Germline lookup yields CDR1 SGHTA and CDR2 FQGNSA. Between the trimmed V and J ends, which lost 2 bases and 1 base, there was a span of 5 bases. The CDR3 runs to 14 residues. Full variable domain (missing parts from reference TRBV7-2 and TRBJ2-2): GAGVSQSPSNKVTEKGKDVELRCDPISGHTALYWYRQSLGQGLEFLIYFQGNSAPDKSGLPSDRFSAERTGGSVSTLTIQRTQQEDSAVYLCASSLKRNTGELFFGEGSRLTVL.

This clone has only a few counts. This chain connects TRBV24-1 to TRBJ1-5; no clear D. The CDR3 extends over 15 amino acids. Germline-derived CDR1 and CDR2 are KGHDR and SFDVKD. Trimming took off 4 bases at V and 0 bases at J, with 9 bases between the two ends. For the CDR3, the DNA is TGTGCCACCAGTGACCCGGACGGTAGCAATCAGCCCCAGCATTTT. This translates into CATSDPDGSNQPQHF.

V is TRBV4-1 and J is TRBJ2-7, with a possible D match to TRBD1 (6 bases). CDR1 and CDR2 from the germline V gene are MGHRA and YSYEKL. The V gene lost 3 bases and the J gene lost 0 bases, with 9 bases spanning the gap. There are 14 residues in the CDR3. CDR3 nucleotide sequence: TGCGCCAGCAGCCAGGCGGACAGCTCCTACGAGCAGTACTTC. It translates to CASSQADSSYEQYF.

This clone was recorded only once. V is TRBV13 and J is TRBJ2-1; 7 nucleotides align to TRBD2. The CDR3 spans 16 residues. Germline CDR1 is PRHDT and CDR2 is FYEKMQ (reference sequence). Trimming took 4 bases from V and 2 from J; bases not matched to a gene: 8. CDR3 loop: CASSSMEGGPYNEQFF. The CDR3 DNA reads as TGTGCCAGCAGCTCCATGGAGGGAGGGCCCTACAATGAGCAGTTCTTC.

This clone was detected a few times. V and J are TRBV6-2 or TRBV6-3 and TRBJ2-5; 12 positions match TRBD2. The germline V gene encodes CDR1 MNHEY and CDR2 SVGEGT. The V gene end was trimmed by 6 bases and the J gene end by 3 bases; junction bases not matched to a gene: 5. The CDR3 extends over 15 amino acids. The DNA for the CDR3 is TGTGCCAGCAGGCCGGGACTAGCGGGTGAAGAGACCCAGTACTTC. Encoded protein: CASRPGLAGEETQYF.

Comment on this clone: The final CDR3 position lacks the conserved phenylalanine or tryptophan, pointing to a likely read error. This chain joins TRBV19 and TRBJ1-2; no clear D gene. V lost 5 bases and J 2 bases, leaving 18 bases between the germline ends. The CDR3 loop spans 16 amino acids. CDR1 and CDR2 from the germline V gene are LNHDA and SQIVND (reference sequence). CDR3 protein: CASSLAWDFPNYGYTL. The CDR3 DNA reads TGTGCCAGTAGTCTCGCCTGGGATTTTCCGAACTATGGCTACACCCTC.

This clone is medium-sized within its sample. The rearrangement links TRBV18 to TRBJ2-3; D could derive from TRBD1 or TRBD2 (5 bases each). The CDR3 is 15 amino acids. V lost 3 bases to trimming and J lost 6 bases, with 16 bases between them. The germline V gene has CDR1 KGHSH and CDR2 LQKENI. For the CDR3, the DNA is TGTGCCAGCTCACCTCCGATGGGGGTCGGGGATACGCAGTATTTT. Encoded protein: CASSPPMGVGDTQYF. The variable domain in full, completed from reference TRBV18 and TRBJ2-3, reads NAGVMQNPRHLVRRRGQEARLRCSPMKGHSHVYWYRQLPEEGLKFMVYLQKENIIDESGMPKERFSAEFPKEGPSILRIQQVVRGDSAAYFCASSPPMGVGDTQYFGPGTRLTVL.

The chain is built from TRBV13 and TRBJ1-3; weak D call: TRBD1 (5 bases). This CDR3 comprises 14 residues. The V gene's germline CDR1 is PRHDT and CDR2 FYEKMQ (reference sequence). V was clipped by 1 base and J by 4 bases, with 8 bases between them. In DNA form, the CDR3 reads TGTGCCAGCAGCTTAGAAGGGGTAGGAAACACCATATATTTT. It codes for CASSLEGVGNTIYF.

This chain connects TRBV30 to TRBJ2-3; 11 nucleotides match TRBD1. From germline, CDR1 is GTSNPN and CDR2 SVGIG (reference sequence). The CDR3 runs to 15 residues. Trimming removed 3 bases from V and 4 bases from J; junction bases left unmatched: 6. The CDR3 nucleotides are TGTGCCTGGAGCCCGGGACAGGGGGGTTCAGATACGCAGTATTTT. Translation gives CAWSPGQGGSDTQYF.

As concerns this clone: Other DNA sequences in this sample translate to the same CDR3. This CDR3 is CASSQGQGHTDTQYF. CDR3 DNA: TGTGCCAGCAGCCAAGGACAGGGACACACAGATACGCAGTATTTT. This sequence joins TRBV4-2 and TRBJ2-3, with 7 bases that match TRBD1. The V gene's germline CDR1 is LGHNA and CDR2 YNFKEQ. Losses at the gene ends were 1 base for V and 2 bases for J; bases not matched to a gene: 3. The CDR3 covers 15 residues.

A word on this clone: One junction end disagrees with the germline gene, perhaps due to a read error. The chain uses TRBV7-9 and TRBJ2-7; D is undetermined. The CDR3 covers 13 residues. Germline V lookup: CDR1 SEHNR, CDR2 FQNEAQ (reference sequence). The CDR3 protein is CASSLFLGKSINF. The CDR3 DNA reads as TGTGCCAGCAGCTTATTCCTAGGGAAGAGCATAAACTTC.

The chain joins TRBV4-1 to TRBJ2-7, with D possibly matching TRBD2 (5 bases). Germline loops: CDR1 MGHRA, CDR2 YSYEKL. This CDR3 spans 16 amino acids. The V gene lost 2 bases and the J gene lost 1 base, with 15 bases spanning the gap. For the CDR3, the DNA is TGCGCCAGCAGCCAATCCGAAGGTCGGGGTTCCTACGAGCAGTACTTC. Translation gives CASSQSEGRGSYEQYF.

This chain joins TRBV30 and TRBJ2-7; D possibly corresponds to TRBD2 (6 bases). The DNA matches TRBJ2-1 better at its end, which makes the J call doubtful. CDR1 GTSNPN and CDR2 SVGIG come from the germline V gene (reference sequence). The CDR3 consists of 14 residues. Here the CDR3 DNA reads TGTGCCTGGAGTGTAGAGACTAGATTCAATGAGCAGTTCTTC. This gives the protein CAWSVETRFNEQFF.

The chain couples TRBV9 to TRBJ2-7, with TRBD1 matching over 9 bases. The CDR3 is 15 amino acids. Germline lookup yields CDR1 SGDLS and CDR2 YYNGEE. V shed 3 bases and J 4 bases; nucleotides not matched to a gene: 8. CDR3 sequence (DNA): TGTGCCAGCAGCGCCTGGGGACAGGGAGGTTACGAGCAGTACTTC. Translated: CASSAWGQGGYEQYF.

This clone has just a few counts. V gene TRBV28 combines with J gene TRBJ1-1; D is ambiguous. Trimming removed 3 bases at V and 0 bases at J, with 8 bases between. Germline values: CDR1 MDHEN, CDR2 SYDVKM. The CDR3 has 14 residues. Here the CDR3 reads CASSFLTMNTEAFF. In DNA, the CDR3 is TGTGCCAGCAGTTTTTTGACTATGAACACTGAAGCTTTCTTT.

The rearrangement links TRBV4-1 to TRBJ2-5; 9 bases match TRBD2. Germline V gives CDR1 MGHRA, CDR2 YSYEKL. This CDR3 has 16 amino acids. V dropped 0 bases and J dropped 2; count of bases not matched to a gene: 4. CDR3 sequence: CASSQDRLAGQETQYF. The DNA for the CDR3 is TGCGCCAGCAGCCAAGATCGGCTAGCGGGACAAGAGACCCAGTACTTC.

This clone is medium-sized by share. The rearrangement links TRBV6-4 to TRBJ2-3; D is perhaps TRBD2 (5 bases). Germline V gene sequence: CDR1 MRHNA, CDR2 SNTAGT. The CDR3 has 15 amino acids. V was clipped by 3 bases and J by 0 bases, with 10 bases between them. CDR3 sequence (DNA): TGTGCCAGCAGTGAGAGGGAAACCAGCACAGATACGCAGTATTTT. It codes for CASSERETSTDTQYF.